A selection of T cell receptor beta chains follows, all from one sample in a study of blood T cell repertoires in COVID-19. Data came from immunoSEQ multiplex PCR; TCRdb stores just in-frame clones and leaves some out. This sample has a few hundred thousand clones, with about 90% found just once. The sample taken for sequencing was peripheral blood. The receptors originated from a woman in her thirties with COVID-19, enrolled during active disease. Both conserved end residues are part of each CDR3. Each record gives: V gene, D gene, J gene, clone size, CDR3 protein, CDR3 DNA. A D gene is named only where the DNA matches it firmly. A clone size is listed for some rows: how often the clone was seen (once, few, many), or a class if it is expanded.

V: TRBV7-8; D: -; J: TRBJ2-5; size: once; CDR3: CASSLERETQYF; DNA: TGTGCCAGCAGCTTAGAACGGGAGACCCAGTACTTC
V: TRBV5-8; D: -; J: TRBJ1-6; size: -; CDR3: CASSLGTSSSYNSPLHF; DNA: TGTGCCAGCAGCTTGGGGACATCCAGCTCCTATAATTCACCCCTCCACTTT
V: TRBV24-1; D: TRBD2; J: TRBJ2-3; size: -; CDR3: CATSAGLAVDDTQYF; DNA: TGTGCCACCAGTGCGGGACTAGCGGTGGATGATACGCAGTATTTT
V: TRBV5-4; D: -; J: TRBJ2-7; size: -; CDR3: CAISRVAGEQYF; DNA: TGTGCCATCTCCAGGGTAGCTGGGGAGCAGTACTTC
V: TRBV9; D: -; J: TRBJ2-3; size: -; CDR3: CASSGGVPGDTQYF; DNA: TGTGCCAGCAGCGGGGGGGTGCCGGGAGATACGCAGTATTTT
V: TRBV6-5; D: -; J: TRBJ1-6; size: -; CDR3: CASRGLVSDNSPLHF; DNA: TGTGCCAGCAGAGGACTAGTTTCGGATAATTCACCCCTCCACTTT
V: TRBV18; D: -; J: TRBJ2-2; size: -; CDR3: CASSNSKRVTGELFF; DNA: TGTGCCAGCTCAAATAGTAAGCGGGTCACCGGGGAGCTGTTTTTT
V: TRBV10-2; D: -; J: TRBJ1-2; size: -; CDR3: CASRRGKVYGYTF; DNA: TGCGCCAGCAGGCGGGGGAAAGTCTATGGCTACACCTTC
V: TRBV2; D: -; J: TRBJ1-1; size: once; CDR3: CASRIQGSEAFF; DNA: TGTGCCAGCAGAATACAGGGCTCTGAAGCTTTCTTT
V: TRBV6-4; D: -; J: TRBJ1-1; size: -; CDR3: CASKMTVNTEAFF; DNA: TGTGCCAGCAAAATGACAGTGAACACTGAAGCTTTCTTT
V: TRBV18; D: -; J: TRBJ1-1; size: -; CDR3: CASSPQGNTEAFF; DNA: TGTGCCAGCTCACCTCAGGGGAACACTGAAGCTTTCTTT
V: TRBV5-4; D: -; J: TRBJ1-6; size: -; CDR3: CASSLAGFNSPLHF; DNA: TGTGCCAGCAGCCTGGCAGGGTTCAATTCACCCCTCCACTTT
V: TRBV11-2; D: -; J: TRBJ2-3; size: -; CDR3: CASSLVPSLQYF; DNA: TGTGCCAGCAGCTTAGTCCCTAGTCTGCAGTATTTT
V: TRBV5-1; D: TRBD1; J: TRBJ1-3; size: -; CDR3: CASSFQGVGNTIYF; DNA: TGCGCCAGCAGCTTTCAGGGGGTTGGAAACACCATATATTTT
V: TRBV11-2; D: TRBD1; J: TRBJ1-2; size: -; CDR3: CASSSRGRGGYTF; DNA: TGTGCCAGCAGCTCCAGGGGGCGCGGGGGCTACACCTTC
V: TRBV29-1; D: -; J: TRBJ2-3; size: -; CDR3: CSVDGRGWSDTQYF; DNA: TGCAGCGTTGACGGCAGGGGATGGTCCGATACGCAGTATTTT
V: TRBV27; D: -; J: TRBJ1-1; size: -; CDR3: CASSLTGSVFTEAFF; DNA: TGTGCCAGCAGTTTAACAGGGTCTGTATTCACTGAAGCTTTCTTT